What follows is one T cell receptor (beta chain) and its context. Its cognate antigen has yet to be identified. Nothing much larger sits one base from this clone, and base qualities are not available. All donors were healthy Caucasians. The twin cohort comprised three pairs of female monozygotic twins, all aged about 18 to 29 years. Peripheral blood mononuclear cells were used as the source from which RNA for TCR libraries was isolated. The source of the sample is a study of identical twins (dated by TCRdb to about 2016). In the study overall: To test whether fetal clonotypes persist, the study used deep sequencing on TCR alpha and beta repertoires from monozygotic twins, unrelated adults of various ages, and cord blood. To rule out contamination, the twin experiments were replicated at different times with different library preparation protocols.

Taken from the germline V gene, the CDR1 and CDR2 loops are MNHEY and SVGEGT. V gives up 3 bases and J gives up 10 bases, and the segment between their germline ends measures 13 bases. From cysteine to phenylalanine, the CDR3 is 13 amino acids long. CDR3 DNA is the only sequence kept; it has 39 bases, read in frame from the first base. The library relied on 5' RACE. The sequencer listed for this sample is Illumina HiSeq 2000. A universal primer binding site was added through template switching, and the final cDNA carried a unique molecular identifier so that TCR cDNA molecules could be counted accurately. Specific primers in the conserved constant-segment region were used to synthesize first-strand cDNA for the TCR alpha and beta chains. To control for contamination, each cDNA library was double barcoded with a SMART-Mk sample barcode plus Illumina barcodes. TruSeq adapter sequences along with Illumina sample barcodes were introduced in two successive PCR steps. Sequencing of the TCR alpha and beta cDNA libraries was done on the Illumina HiSeq platform using custom primers. Processing in the source paper ran as follows. MiGEC processed the raw reads to extract unique molecular identifiers, while MiXCR was used to determine the CDR3 positions. For each individual, recombination models were inferred using an EM algorithm with the repgenHMM and IGoR tools. The analysis of shared clonotypes was done with the tcR package in R, with sharing normalized by the product of cloneset sizes. To study raw recombination free of thymic and clonal selection effects, out-of-frame nonproductive sequences were analyzed. TCRdb applied fastp at Q25 and MiXCR to the public reads, then kept only in-frame beta chains. Rows merge per CDR3 protein into single entries with the most common DNA and genes. TCRdb, rather than the study authors, made the V and J calls. This sample comprises about 660,000 distinct CDR3 sequences, over 8.5% of them detected only once. Approximately 0.96% of the sample goes to the ten largest clones.

What the authors observed across the whole study: Invariant T cells such as MAIT and iNKT could partly confound zero-insertion analyses, though diverse VJ usage argued against this for most clonotypes. Abundant cord blood beta clonotypes carried fewer insertions; young adult naive repertoires showed a weaker similar trend, while memory repertoires showed none. Conclusions relied on cross-sectional statistical analysis, since the same donors could not be followed over many years. In beta out-of-frame sequences, excess twin sharing was weaker, because having fewer shared sequences lowered the signal-to-noise ratio. Compared with coincidental sharing between unrelated individuals, out-of-frame TCR alpha sequences shared between twins had an excess of sequences with low generation probability. Out-of-frame TCR alpha sharing in monozygotic twins was systematically underestimated by recombination models, whereas sharing between unrelated individuals was in agreement with the recombination models.

These same data were also listed under a study on yellow fever vaccine responses in identical twins. The second study's authors report: According to the authors, in identical twins the way T cells responded to vaccination appeared partly convergent and partly personalized. In identical twins, the study followed T cell clones that responded to the vaccine with precision.

The V gene is TRBV6-2 or TRBV6-3 and the J gene is TRBJ2-1; the D gene cannot be resolved reliably. The TCR sequence derives from a woman younger than 35 in good health. The sequencing input was PBMCs. The DNA sequence reads TGTGCCAGCAGTTATTCTCCCCCTCGGGAGCAGTTCTTC. Translated, this gives CASSYSPPREQFF.